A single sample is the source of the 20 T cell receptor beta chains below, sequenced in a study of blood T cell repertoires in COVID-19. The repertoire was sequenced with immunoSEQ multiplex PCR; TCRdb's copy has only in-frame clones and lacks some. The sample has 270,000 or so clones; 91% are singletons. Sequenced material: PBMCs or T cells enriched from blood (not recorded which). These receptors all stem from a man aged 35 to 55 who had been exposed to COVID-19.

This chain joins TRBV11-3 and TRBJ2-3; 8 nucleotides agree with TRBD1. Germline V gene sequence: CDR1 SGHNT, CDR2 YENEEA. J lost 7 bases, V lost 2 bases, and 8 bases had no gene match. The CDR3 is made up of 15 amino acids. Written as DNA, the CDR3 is TGTGCCAGCAGCTTACCCCCCGGACAGGGTTATACGCAGTATTTT. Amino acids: CASSLPPGQGYTQYF.

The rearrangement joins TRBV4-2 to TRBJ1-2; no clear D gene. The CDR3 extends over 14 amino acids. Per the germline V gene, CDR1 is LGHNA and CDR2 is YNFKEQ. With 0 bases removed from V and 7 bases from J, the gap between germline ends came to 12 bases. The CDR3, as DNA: TGTGCCAGCAGCCAAGAATCCGGGGTGGGTGGCTACACCTTC. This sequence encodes CASSQESGVGGYTF.

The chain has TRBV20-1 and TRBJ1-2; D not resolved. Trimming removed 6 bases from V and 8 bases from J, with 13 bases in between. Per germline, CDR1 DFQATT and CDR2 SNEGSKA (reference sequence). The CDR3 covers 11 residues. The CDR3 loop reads CSANGYWGYTF. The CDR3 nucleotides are TGCAGTGCAAACGGGTACTGGGGCTACACCTTC.

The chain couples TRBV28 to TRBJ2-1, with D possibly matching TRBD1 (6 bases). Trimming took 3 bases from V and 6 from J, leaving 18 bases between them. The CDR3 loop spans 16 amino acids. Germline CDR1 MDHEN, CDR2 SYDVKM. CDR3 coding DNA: TGTGCCAGCAGTTTCTTCTTAATACAGGGTACCAATGAGCAGTTCTTC. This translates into CASSFFLIQGTNEQFF.

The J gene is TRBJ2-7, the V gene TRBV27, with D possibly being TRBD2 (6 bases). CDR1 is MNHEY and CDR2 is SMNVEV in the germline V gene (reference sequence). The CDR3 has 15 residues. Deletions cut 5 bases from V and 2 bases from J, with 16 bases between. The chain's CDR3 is CASSGGSSLTYEQYF. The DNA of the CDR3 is TGTGCCAGCAGTGGGGGGTCGTCCCTCACCTACGAGCAGTACTTC.

The CDR3 is CASRFGAGIDNEQFF. The CDR3 nucleotides read TGTGCCAGCAGGTTCGGGGCGGGGATAGACAATGAGCAGTTCTTC. The V and J genes are TRBV6-5 and TRBJ2-1, with D perhaps matching TRBD2 (6 bases). Germline loops: CDR1 MNHEY, CDR2 SVGAGI. The CDR3 runs to 15 residues. Between the trimmed V and J ends, which lost 6 bases and 5 bases, there was a span of 17 bases.

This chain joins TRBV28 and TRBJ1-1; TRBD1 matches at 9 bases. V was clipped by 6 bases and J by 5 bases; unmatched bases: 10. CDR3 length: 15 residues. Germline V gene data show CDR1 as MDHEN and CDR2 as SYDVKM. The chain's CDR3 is CASSKTGTGRTEAFF. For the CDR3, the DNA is TGTGCCAGCAGCAAGACCGGGACAGGGAGAACTGAAGCTTTCTTT.

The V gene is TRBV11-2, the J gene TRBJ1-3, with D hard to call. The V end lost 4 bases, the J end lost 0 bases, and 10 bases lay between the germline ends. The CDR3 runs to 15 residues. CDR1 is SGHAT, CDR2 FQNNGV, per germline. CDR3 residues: CASSSGLISGNTIYF. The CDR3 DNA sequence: TGTGCCAGCAGCTCAGGACTGATCTCTGGAAACACCATATATTTT.

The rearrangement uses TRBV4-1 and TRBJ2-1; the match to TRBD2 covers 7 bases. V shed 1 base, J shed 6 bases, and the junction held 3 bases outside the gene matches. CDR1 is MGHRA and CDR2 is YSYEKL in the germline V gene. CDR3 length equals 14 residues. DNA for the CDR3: TGCGCCAGCAGCCAAGGACTAGCTTTCAATGAGCAGTTCTTC. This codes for CASSQGLAFNEQFF.

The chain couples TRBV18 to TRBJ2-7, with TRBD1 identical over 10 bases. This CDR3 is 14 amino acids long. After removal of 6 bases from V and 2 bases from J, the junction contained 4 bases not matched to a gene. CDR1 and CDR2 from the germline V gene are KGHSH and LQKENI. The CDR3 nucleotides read TGTGCCAGCTCCCCGGGACAGGGGCCCTACGAGCAGTACTTC. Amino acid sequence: CASSPGQGPYEQYF. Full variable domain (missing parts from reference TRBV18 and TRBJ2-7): NAGVMQNPRHLVRRRGQEARLRCSPMKGHSHVYWYRQLPEEGLKFMVYLQKENIIDESGMPKERFSAEFPKEGPSILRIQQVVRGDSAAYFCASSPGQGPYEQYFGPGTRLTVT.

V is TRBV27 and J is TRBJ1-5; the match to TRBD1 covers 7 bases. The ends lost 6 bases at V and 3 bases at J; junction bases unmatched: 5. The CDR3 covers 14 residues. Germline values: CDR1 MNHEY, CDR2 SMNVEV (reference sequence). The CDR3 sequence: CASRLTGNNQPQHF. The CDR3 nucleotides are TGTGCCAGCAGGCTGACAGGGAACAATCAGCCCCAGCATTTT.

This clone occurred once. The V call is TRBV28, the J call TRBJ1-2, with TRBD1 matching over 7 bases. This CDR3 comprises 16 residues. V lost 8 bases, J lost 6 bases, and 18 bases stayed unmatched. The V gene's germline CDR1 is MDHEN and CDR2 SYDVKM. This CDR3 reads CASRAHRGTGADGYTF. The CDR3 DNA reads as TGTGCCAGCCGCGCCCATAGGGGTACAGGGGCGGATGGCTACACCTTC.

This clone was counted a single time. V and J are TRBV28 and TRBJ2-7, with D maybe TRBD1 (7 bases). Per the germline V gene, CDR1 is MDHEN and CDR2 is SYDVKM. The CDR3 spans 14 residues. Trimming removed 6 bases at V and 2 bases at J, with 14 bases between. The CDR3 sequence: CASSSTGRTYEQYF. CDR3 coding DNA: TGTGCCAGCAGCTCGACAGGGAGGACCTACGAGCAGTACTTC.

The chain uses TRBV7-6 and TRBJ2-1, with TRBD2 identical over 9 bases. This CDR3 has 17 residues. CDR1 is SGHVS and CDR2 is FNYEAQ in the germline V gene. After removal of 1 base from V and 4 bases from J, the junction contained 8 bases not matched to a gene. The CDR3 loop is CASSLVSSGNLYNEQFF. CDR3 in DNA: TGTGCCAGCAGCTTAGTCTCTAGCGGGAACCTGTACAATGAGCAGTTCTTC.

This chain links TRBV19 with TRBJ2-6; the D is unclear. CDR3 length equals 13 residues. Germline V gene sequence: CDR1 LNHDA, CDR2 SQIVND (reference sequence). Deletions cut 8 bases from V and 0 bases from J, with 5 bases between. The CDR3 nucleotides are TGTGCCAGTTCGAGCTCTGGGGCCAACGTCCTGACTTTC. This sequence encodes CASSSSGANVLTF. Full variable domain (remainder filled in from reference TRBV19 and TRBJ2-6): DGGITQSPKYLFRKEGQNVTLSCEQNLNHDAMYWYRQDPGQGLRLIYYSQIVNDFQKGDIAEGYSVSREKKESFPLTVTSAQKNPTAFYLCASSSSGANVLTFGAGSRLTVL.

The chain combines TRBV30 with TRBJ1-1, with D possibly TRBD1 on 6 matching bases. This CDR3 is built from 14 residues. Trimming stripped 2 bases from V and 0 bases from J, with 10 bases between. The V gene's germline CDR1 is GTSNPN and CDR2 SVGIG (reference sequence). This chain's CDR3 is CAWSWGQLNTEAFF. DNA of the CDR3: TGTGCCTGGAGTTGGGGACAATTGAACACTGAAGCTTTCTTT.

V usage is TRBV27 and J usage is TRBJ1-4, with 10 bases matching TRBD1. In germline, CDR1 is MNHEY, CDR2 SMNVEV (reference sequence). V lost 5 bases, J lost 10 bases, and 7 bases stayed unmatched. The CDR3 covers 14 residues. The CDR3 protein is CASSRDRGQGKLFF. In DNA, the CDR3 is TGTGCCAGCAGTCGTGACAGGGGGCAAGGAAAACTGTTTTTT.

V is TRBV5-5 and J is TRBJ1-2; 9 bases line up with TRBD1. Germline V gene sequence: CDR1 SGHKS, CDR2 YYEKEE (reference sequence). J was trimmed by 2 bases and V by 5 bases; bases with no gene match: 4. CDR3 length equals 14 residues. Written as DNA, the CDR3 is TGTGCCAGCAGAACCGGGACAGGGAACTATGGCTACACCTTC. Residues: CASRTGTGNYGYTF.

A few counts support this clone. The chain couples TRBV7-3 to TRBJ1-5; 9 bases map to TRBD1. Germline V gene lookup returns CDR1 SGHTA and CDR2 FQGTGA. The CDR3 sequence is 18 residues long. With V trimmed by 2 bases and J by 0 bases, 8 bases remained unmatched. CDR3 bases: TGTGCCAGCAGCTTACGGCTACAGGGGGCGCATAGCAATCAGCCCCAGCATTTT. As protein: CASSLRLQGAHSNQPQHF.

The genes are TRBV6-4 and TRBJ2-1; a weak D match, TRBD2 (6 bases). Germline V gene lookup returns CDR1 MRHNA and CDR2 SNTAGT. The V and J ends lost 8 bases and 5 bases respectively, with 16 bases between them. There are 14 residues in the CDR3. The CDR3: CASRVAASNNEQFF. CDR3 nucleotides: TGTGCCAGCCGGGTAGCGGCCTCGAACAATGAGCAGTTCTTC.